This is a list of T cell receptor beta chains from one sample in a study of blood T cell repertoires in COVID-19. Assay: immunoSEQ multiplex PCR; the TCRdb copy retains only in-frame clones and omits some. Here the sample spans fewer than 300,000 clones, 70% to 90% being singletons. Material: peripheral blood. These receptors all come from a man in his forties or fifties with active or convalescent COVID-19. Both conserved end residues are part of each CDR3. D genes are given only for firm matches. Some rows have no size entry. The others give once, few or many, or a class for an expanded clone.

j_call,v_call,clone_size,d_call,cdr3_nt,cdr3_aa
TRBJ1-1,TRBV5-1,once,-,TGCGCCAGCAGCTTGGTGGTAGGGGAGGACACTGAAGCTTTCTTT,CASSLVVGEDTEAFF
TRBJ1-2,TRBV30,-,-,TGTGCCTGGAGTGTACAGGGAACAAGTCGGGGCTACACCTTC,CAWSVQGTSRGYTF
TRBJ1-2,TRBV9,-,-,TGTGCCAGCAGCCCCGGTGATGGCTACACCTTC,CASSPGDGYTF
TRBJ2-1,TRBV2,-,TRBD2,TGTGCCAGCAGTGATTGGGGTAGCGGGAGCAATGAGCAGTTCTTC,CASSDWGSGSNEQFF
TRBJ2-7,TRBV4-1,-,TRBD1,TGCGCCAGCAGCCCCGGGCAGGGGGTATACGAGCAGTACTTC,CASSPGQGVYEQYF
TRBJ2-3,TRBV7-9,-,-,TGTGCCAGCAGCTCGGGACTCCTCCGCACAGATACGCAGTATTTT,CASSSGLLRTDTQYF
TRBJ2-3,TRBV5-4,-,-,TGTGCCAGCAGCTTGGGACAGCGCACAGATACGCAGTATTTT,CASSLGQRTDTQYF
TRBJ2-5,TRBV5-1,-,-,TGCGCCAGCAGCTACTGGGGAGCCCAAGAGACCCAGTACTTC,CASSYWGAQETQYF
TRBJ2-1,TRBV4-3,-,-,TGCGCCAGCAGCCCTCAACGCGGCTCCTACAATGAGCAGTTCTTC,CASSPQRGSYNEQFF
TRBJ1-5,TRBV25-1,once,-,TGTGCCAGCAGTGAATTGGGGGAGGGGACGCAGCCCCAGCATTTT,CASSELGEGTQPQHF
TRBJ2-3,TRBV24-1,-,-,TGTGCCACCAGTGATTCATCTTTGGGGGGATCCACAGATACGCAGTATTTT,CATSDSSLGGSTDTQYF
TRBJ1-1,TRBV6-2/TRBV6-3,few,TRBD1,TGTGCCAGCAGTTCCGGACAGGCCGGGGTGGTCGCTGAAGCTTTCTTT,CASSSGQAGVVAEAFF
TRBJ2-2,TRBV28,-,-,TGTGCCAGCAGTCCCCACGTAAACCTCGCGTCCGGGGAGCTGTTTTTT,CASSPHVNLASGELFF
TRBJ1-1,TRBV3-1/TRBV3-2,-,-,TGTGCCAGCAGCCCCGGGAGGGGGGGAACTGAAGCTTTCTTT,CASSPGRGGTEAFF
TRBJ1-4,TRBV5-1,once,TRBD1,TGCGCCAGCAGCCCCGGGACAGGGGGCATGGAACTGTTTTTT,CASSPGTGGMELFF
TRBJ2-1,TRBV5-4,few,TRBD2,TGTGCCAGCAGTTCCCCGGGACTAGCGGGTCTTGAGCAGTTCTTC,CASSSPGLAGLEQFF
TRBJ1-2,TRBV9,once,-,TGTGCCAGCAGCGTAGGGCCCGATAACTATGGCTACACCTTC,CASSVGPDNYGYTF
TRBJ1-5,TRBV6-5,-,-,TGTGCCAGCAGTCCCCAGGCCGGGAGTTGGCCCCAGCATTTT,CASSPQAGSWPQHF
TRBJ2-1,TRBV4-1,-,TRBD2,TGCGCCAGCAGCCCGCTAGCGGACTCCTACAATGAGCAGTTCTTC,CASSPLADSYNEQFF
TRBJ2-5,TRBV20-1,-,TRBD2,TGCAGTGCTAGTGGGGGAGGGGTAGAGACCCAGTACTTC,CSASGGGVETQYF
TRBJ2-3,TRBV29-1,-,-,TGCAGCGTGGTTAAGGGACTGGTAGTTACGCAGTATTTT,CSVVKGLVVTQYF
TRBJ1-6,TRBV28,once,TRBD1,TGTGCCAGCAGCCGAACTGGCCAGGGGGTTCTTTCACCCCTCCACTTT,CASSRTGQGVLSPLHF
TRBJ1-1,TRBV11-3,-,-,TGTGCCAGCAGCTTAGTCGGGGAAGTGGCCACTGAAGCTTTCTTT,CASSLVGEVATEAFF
TRBJ2-1,TRBV7-3,-,TRBD1,TGTGCCAGCAGCCCCGACAGGGGACCCAATGAGCAGTTCTTC,CASSPDRGPNEQFF
TRBJ2-6,TRBV4-1,-,TRBD2,TGCGCCAGCAGCCAACGCAAACTAGCGGGAGGGTCTGGGGCCAACGTCCTGACTTTC,CASSQRKLAGGSGANVLTF
TRBJ1-1,TRBV15,-,TRBD1,TGTGCCACCAGCAGGAGGACAGGGTTAGCCACTGAAGCTTTCTTT,CATSRRTGLATEAFF
TRBJ1-4,TRBV10-3,-,TRBD1,TGTGCCATCAGCCCGGGACAGGGGGCCGATGAAAAACTGTTTTTT,CAISPGQGADEKLFF
TRBJ2-5,TRBV15,-,-,TGTGCCACCAGCACCGCAGAGGTTATGGAGACCCAGTACTTC,CATSTAEVMETQYF
TRBJ2-6,TRBV9,-,TRBD2,TGTGCCAGCAGCGTAGAACCAGCGGGAGTCTCTGGGGCCAACGTCCTGACTTTC,CASSVEPAGVSGANVLTF
TRBJ1-1,TRBV29-1,many,-,TGCAGCGTTGAAGCGGGATTAGGAGCTTTCTTT,CSVEAGLGAFF
TRBJ2-1,TRBV13,-,-,TGTGCCAGCAGTGATCGGACAGCGTTTCTCAATGAGCAGTTCTTC,CASSDRTAFLNEQFF
TRBJ1-2,TRBV25-1,-,-,TGTGCCAGCAGTGTTATAGGGGCTGGCTACACCTTC,CASSVIGAGYTF
TRBJ1-1,TRBV5-5,-,TRBD1,TGTGCCAGCAGCTCCTACGGACAGGGTCAGAGCACTGAAGCTTTCTTT,CASSSYGQGQSTEAFF
TRBJ1-2,TRBV5-1,-,-,TGCGCCAGCAGCAGCGACGCGGGGAGGGGCTACACCTTC,CASSSDAGRGYTF
TRBJ1-3,TRBV18,once,TRBD1,TGTGCCAGCTCACCTGGGACAGTGGGGGCTGGAAACACCATATATTTT,CASSPGTVGAGNTIYF
TRBJ1-6,TRBV27,-,TRBD1,TGTGCCAGCAGTCCAGGACAGGGGGCTTCACCCCTCCACTTT,CASSPGQGASPLHF
TRBJ2-7,TRBV27,-,TRBD1,TGTGCCAGCAGTCGGGACAGGGGATCGGACGAGCAGTACTTC,CASSRDRGSDEQYF
TRBJ1-2,TRBV27,-,-,TGTGCCAGCAGTTCTCTCCGGGGGGGGATATATGGCTACACCTTC,CASSSLRGGIYGYTF
TRBJ2-1,TRBV7-9,-,-,TGTGCCAGCAGACAGGGTTTTAGGCAGTTCTTC,CASRQGFRQFF
TRBJ1-1,TRBV5-4,-,-,TGTGCCAGCAGCCTGAAGCTCGGGAACACTGAAGCTTTCTTT,CASSLKLGNTEAFF
TRBJ2-2,TRBV7-6,-,TRBD1,TGTGCCAGCAGCCCACGGACAGGAGCGAACACCGGGGAGCTGTTTTTT,CASSPRTGANTGELFF
TRBJ2-6,TRBV5-6,few,-,TGTGCCAGCAGCCCAAGACAGGGACTCTCTGGGGCCAACGTCCTGACTTTC,CASSPRQGLSGANVLTF
TRBJ1-2,TRBV5-1,-,TRBD1,TGCGCCAGCAGCTTTGAGGGGGCAGAAGGCTACACCTTC,CASSFEGAEGYTF
TRBJ1-3,TRBV30,once,-,TGTGCCTGGAACAGTCTCTCTGGAAACACCATATATTTT,CAWNSLSGNTIYF
TRBJ2-7,TRBV7-2,-,TRBD1,TGTGCCAGCAGCTTAGGGACAGGGGAATTCGAGCAGTACTTC,CASSLGTGEFEQYF
TRBJ1-5,TRBV7-2,once,-,TGTGCCAGCAGCCCAGACGTCCGCGGCCGGGGGCAGCCCCAGCATTTT,CASSPDVRGRGQPQHF
TRBJ2-7,TRBV28,-,TRBD1,TGTGCCAGCGGAGGGACAGGGGACGACGAGCAGTACTTC,CASGGTGDDEQYF
TRBJ2-7,TRBV4-1,-,-,TGCGCCAGCAGCCAAGGGAACAGGGCTTACGAGCAGTACTTC,CASSQGNRAYEQYF
TRBJ1-2,TRBV28,-,-,TGTGCCAGCAGTCAGGGTTTAATAGGCTATGGCTACACCTTC,CASSQGLIGYGYTF
TRBJ1-2,TRBV27,-,TRBD1,TGTGCCAGCAGTCCTTGGACAGGGGGAAACTATGGCTACACCTTC,CASSPWTGGNYGYTF
TRBJ2-6,TRBV7-6,-,-,TGTGCCAGCAGCCCCATCCCAGGGGCTGGGGCCAACGTCCTGACTTTC,CASSPIPGAGANVLTF
TRBJ1-6,TRBV14,-,-,TGTGCCAGCAGCCCTTTGACACTCAGGGATAATTCACCCCTCCACTTT,CASSPLTLRDNSPLHF
TRBJ2-3,TRBV7-3,-,TRBD2,TGTGCCAGCAGCCGAGTTAGCGGGAGTGATACGCAGTATTTT,CASSRVSGSDTQYF
TRBJ1-1,TRBV12-3/TRBV12-4,-,TRBD1,TGTGCCATCAGGAGAGGGGGCTACACTGAAGCTTTCTTT,CAIRRGGYTEAFF
TRBJ1-4,TRBV7-2,-,-,TGTGCCAGCAGCACAAACGGGAACACGGGGGAAAAACTGTTTTTT,CASSTNGNTGEKLFF
TRBJ2-7,TRBV7-9,once,TRBD1,TGTGCCAGCAGCTGGGGGGGACAGGGGCCCCGAGGGGAGCAGTACTTC,CASSWGGQGPRGEQYF